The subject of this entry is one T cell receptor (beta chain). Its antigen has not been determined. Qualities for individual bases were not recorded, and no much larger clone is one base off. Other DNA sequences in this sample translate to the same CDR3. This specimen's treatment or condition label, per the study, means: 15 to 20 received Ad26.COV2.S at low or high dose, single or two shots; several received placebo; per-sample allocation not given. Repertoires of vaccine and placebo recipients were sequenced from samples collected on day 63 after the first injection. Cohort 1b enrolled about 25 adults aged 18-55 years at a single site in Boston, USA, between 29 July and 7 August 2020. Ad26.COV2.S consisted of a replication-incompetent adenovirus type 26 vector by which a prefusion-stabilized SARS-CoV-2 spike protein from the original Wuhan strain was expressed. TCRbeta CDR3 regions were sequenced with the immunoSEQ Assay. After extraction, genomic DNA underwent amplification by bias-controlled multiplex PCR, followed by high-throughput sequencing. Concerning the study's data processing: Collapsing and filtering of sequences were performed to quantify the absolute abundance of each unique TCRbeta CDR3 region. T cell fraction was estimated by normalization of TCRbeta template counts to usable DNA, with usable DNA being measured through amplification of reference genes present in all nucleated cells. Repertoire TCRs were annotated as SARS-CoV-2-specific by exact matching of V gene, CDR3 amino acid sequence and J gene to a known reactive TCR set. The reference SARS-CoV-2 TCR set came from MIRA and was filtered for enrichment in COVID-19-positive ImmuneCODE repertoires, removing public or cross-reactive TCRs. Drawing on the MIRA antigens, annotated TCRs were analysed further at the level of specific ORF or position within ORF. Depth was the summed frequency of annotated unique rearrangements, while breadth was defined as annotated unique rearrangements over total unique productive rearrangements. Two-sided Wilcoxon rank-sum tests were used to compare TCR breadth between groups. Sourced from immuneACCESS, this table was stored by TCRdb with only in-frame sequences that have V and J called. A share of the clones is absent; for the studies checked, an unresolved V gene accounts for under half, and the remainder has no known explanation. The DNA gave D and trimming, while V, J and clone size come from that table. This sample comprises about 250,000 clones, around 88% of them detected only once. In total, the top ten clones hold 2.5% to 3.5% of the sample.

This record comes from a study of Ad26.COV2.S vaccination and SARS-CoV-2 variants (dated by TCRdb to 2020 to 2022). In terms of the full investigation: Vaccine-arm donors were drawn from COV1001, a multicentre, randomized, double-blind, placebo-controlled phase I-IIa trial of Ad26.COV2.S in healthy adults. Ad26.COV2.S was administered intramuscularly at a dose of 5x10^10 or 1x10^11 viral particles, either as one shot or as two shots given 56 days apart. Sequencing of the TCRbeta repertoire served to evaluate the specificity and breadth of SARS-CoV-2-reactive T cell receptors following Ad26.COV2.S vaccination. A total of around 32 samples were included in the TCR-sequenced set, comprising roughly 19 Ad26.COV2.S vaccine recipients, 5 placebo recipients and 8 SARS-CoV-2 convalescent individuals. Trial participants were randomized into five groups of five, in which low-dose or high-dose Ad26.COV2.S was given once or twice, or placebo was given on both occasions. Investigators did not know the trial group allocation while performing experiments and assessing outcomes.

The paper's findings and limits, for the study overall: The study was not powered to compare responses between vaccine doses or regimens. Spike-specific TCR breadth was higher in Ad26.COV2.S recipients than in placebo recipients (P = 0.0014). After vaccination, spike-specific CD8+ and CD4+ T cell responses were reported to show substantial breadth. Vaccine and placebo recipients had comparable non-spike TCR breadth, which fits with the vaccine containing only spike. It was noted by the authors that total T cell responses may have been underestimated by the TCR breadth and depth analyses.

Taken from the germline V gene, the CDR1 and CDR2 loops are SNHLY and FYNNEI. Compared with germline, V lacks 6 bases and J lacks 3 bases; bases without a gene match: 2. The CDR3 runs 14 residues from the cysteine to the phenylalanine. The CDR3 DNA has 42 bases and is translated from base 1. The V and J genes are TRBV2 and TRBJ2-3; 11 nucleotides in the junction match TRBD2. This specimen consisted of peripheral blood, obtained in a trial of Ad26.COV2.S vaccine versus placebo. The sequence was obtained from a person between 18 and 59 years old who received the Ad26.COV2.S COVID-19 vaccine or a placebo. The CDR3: CASRGTSGTDTQYF. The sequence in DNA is TGTGCCAGCAGGGGGACTAGCGGTACAGATACGCAGTATTTT.